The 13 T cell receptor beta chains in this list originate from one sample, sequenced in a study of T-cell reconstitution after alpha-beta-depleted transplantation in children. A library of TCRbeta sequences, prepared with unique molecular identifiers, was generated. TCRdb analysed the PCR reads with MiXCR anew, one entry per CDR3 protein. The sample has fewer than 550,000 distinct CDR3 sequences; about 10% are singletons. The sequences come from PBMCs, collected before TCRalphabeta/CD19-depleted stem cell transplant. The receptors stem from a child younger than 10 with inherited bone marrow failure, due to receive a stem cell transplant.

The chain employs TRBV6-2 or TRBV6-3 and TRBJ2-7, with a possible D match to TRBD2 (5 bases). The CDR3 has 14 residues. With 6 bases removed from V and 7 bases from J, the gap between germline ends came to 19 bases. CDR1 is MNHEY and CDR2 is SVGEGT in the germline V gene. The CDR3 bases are TGTGCCAGCAGCTCCAACGGGGAGTCGAGGGAGCAGTACTTC. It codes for CASSSNGESREQYF.

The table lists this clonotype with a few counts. The CDR3, as DNA: TGTGCCAGCAGGGGAGACGGGAATCAGCCCCAGCATTTT. This sequence encodes CASRGDGNQPQHF. This chain uses TRBV12-3 or TRBV12-4 with TRBJ1-5; D remains ambiguous. Deletions cut 6 bases from V and 4 bases from J, with 10 bases between. The CDR3 contains 13 residues.

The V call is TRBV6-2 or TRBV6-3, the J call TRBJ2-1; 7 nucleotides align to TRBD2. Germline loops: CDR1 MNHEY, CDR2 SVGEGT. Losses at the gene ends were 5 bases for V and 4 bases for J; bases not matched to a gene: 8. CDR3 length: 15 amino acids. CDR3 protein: CASSTTGGRYNEQFF. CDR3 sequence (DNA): TGTGCCAGCAGTACCACTGGCGGGAGATACAATGAGCAGTTCTTC.

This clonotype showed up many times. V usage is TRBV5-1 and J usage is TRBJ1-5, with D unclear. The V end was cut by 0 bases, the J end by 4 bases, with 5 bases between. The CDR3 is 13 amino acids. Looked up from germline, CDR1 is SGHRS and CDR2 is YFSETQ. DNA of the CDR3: TGCGCCAGCAGCTTGGCTGGGAATCAGCCCCAGCATTTT. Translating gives CASSLAGNQPQHF.

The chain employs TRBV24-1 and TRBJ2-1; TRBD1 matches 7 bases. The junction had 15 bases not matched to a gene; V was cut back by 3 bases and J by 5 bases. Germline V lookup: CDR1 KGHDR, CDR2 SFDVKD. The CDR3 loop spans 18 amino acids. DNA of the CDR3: TGTGCCACCAGTGATCCCCCACAGGGGCCCTCTCCCAACAATGAGCAGTTCTTC. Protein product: CATSDPPQGPSPNNEQFF.

The CDR3 DNA sequence: TGTGCCACCAGCAGCGCGGGAGACCCCACCGGGGAGCTGTTTTTT. Protein sequence: CATSSAGDPTGELFF. The chain is built from TRBV24-1 and TRBJ2-2; 7 bases are a match to TRBD2. Germline CDR1 KGHDR, CDR2 SFDVKD. The CDR3 spans 15 residues. With V trimmed by 7 bases and J by 4 bases, 8 bases remained unmatched.

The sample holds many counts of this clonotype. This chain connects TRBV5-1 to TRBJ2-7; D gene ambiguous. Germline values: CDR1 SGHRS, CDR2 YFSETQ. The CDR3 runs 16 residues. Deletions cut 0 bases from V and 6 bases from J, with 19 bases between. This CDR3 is CASSLAGPLIGREQYF. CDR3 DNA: TGCGCCAGCAGCTTGGCTGGCCCCCTGATAGGGCGCGAGCAGTACTTC. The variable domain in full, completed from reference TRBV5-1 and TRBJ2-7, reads KAGVTQTPRYLIKTRGQQVTLSCSPISGHRSVSWYQQTPGQGLQFLFEYFSETQRNKGNFPGRFSGRQFSNSRSEMNVSTLELGDSALYLCASSLAGPLIGREQYFGPGTRLTVT.

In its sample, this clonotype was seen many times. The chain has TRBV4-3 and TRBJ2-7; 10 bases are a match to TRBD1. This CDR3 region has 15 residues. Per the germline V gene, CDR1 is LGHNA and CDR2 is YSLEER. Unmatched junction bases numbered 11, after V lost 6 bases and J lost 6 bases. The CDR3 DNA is TGCGCCAGCAGTAGGAAGGGACAGGGGTCCGGCGAGCAGTACTTC. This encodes CASSRKGQGSGEQYF.

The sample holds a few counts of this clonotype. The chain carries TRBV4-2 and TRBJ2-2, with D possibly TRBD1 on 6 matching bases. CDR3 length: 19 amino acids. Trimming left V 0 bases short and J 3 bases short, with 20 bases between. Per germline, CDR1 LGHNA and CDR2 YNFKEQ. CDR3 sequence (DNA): TGTGCCAGCAGCCAAGACGTTTCTTCGGCAGGGGCGCACACCGGGGAGCTGTTTTTT. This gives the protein CASSQDVSSAGAHTGELFF.

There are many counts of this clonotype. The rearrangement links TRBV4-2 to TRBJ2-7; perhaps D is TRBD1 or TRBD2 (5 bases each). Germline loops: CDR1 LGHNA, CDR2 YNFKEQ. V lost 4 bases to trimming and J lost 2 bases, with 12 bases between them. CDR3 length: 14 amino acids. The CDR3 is CASSLGDPAYEQYF. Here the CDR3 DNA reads TGTGCCAGCAGCCTGGGGGACCCGGCCTACGAGCAGTACTTC.

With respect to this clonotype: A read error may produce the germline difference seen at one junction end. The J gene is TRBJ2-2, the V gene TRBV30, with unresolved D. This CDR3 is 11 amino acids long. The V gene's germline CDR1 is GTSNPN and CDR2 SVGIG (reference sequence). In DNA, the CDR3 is TGTGCCTGGAGGAACGCCGGGGAGCTGTTTTTT. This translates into CAWRNAGELFF.

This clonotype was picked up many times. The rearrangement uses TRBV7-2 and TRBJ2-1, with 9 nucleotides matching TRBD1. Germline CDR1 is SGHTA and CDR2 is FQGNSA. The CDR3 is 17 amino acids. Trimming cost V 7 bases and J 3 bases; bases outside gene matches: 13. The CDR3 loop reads CASIRGARDRDYNEQFF. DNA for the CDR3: TGTGCCAGCATCCGAGGGGCAAGGGACAGGGACTACAATGAGCAGTTCTTC.

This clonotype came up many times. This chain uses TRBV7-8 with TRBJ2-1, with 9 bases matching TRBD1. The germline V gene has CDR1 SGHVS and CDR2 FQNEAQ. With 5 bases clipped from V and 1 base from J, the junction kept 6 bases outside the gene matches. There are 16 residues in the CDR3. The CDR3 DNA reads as TGTGCCAGCAGCGACATCGACAGGGGGTCCTACAATGAGCAGTTCTTC. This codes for CASSDIDRGSYNEQFF.